These 2 T cell receptor beta chains were sequenced from one sample in a study of CD8 T cells in ankylosing spondylitis. TCRdb re-derived calls from the 5' RACE reads in MiXCR, one entry per CDR3 protein. The sample yields 85,000 to 100,000 distinct CDR3 sequences, about 9.1% seen once. The sequenced sample consisted of blood, either unsorted or a sorted T cell fraction (not recorded which). These receptors were collected from a male donor with ankylosing spondylitis or in good health (not recorded which).

The V and J genes are TRBV2 and TRBJ1-1; D gene unclear. This CDR3 comprises 14 residues. Trimming removed 5 bases from V and 1 base from J, with 11 bases in between. CDR1 and CDR2 from the germline V gene are SNHLY and FYNNEI. This CDR3 reads CASSTTTGNTEAFF. The CDR3 DNA reads as TGTGCCAGCAGTACCACCACCGGGAACACTGAAGCTTTCTTT. Looking up the rest from reference TRBV2 and TRBJ1-1 gives the full variable domain: EPEVTQTPSHQVTQMGQEVILRCVPISNHLYFYWYRQILGQKVEFLVSFYNNEISEKSEIFDDQFSVERPDGSNFTLKIRSTKLEDSAMYFCASSTTTGNTEAFFGQGTRLTVV.

The table lists this clonotype with a few counts. V and J are TRBV20-1 and TRBJ2-3, with TRBD2 matching over 9 bases. Germline V gives CDR1 DFQATT, CDR2 SNEGSKA (reference sequence). This CDR3 spans 15 amino acids. V shed 0 bases and J 7 bases; nucleotides not matched to a gene: 8. The CDR3 nucleotides read TGCAGTGCTAGAGATGGCGGGGGGGGGCTAAATACGCAGTATTTT. Amino acid sequence: CSARDGGGGLNTQYF.